The following is a T cell receptor beta chain sequence with its context. Its specific antigen is unknown. No much larger clone exists at a distance of one base, and base qualities are not known. For every enrolled patient, mismatch repair deficiency was confirmed by either polymerase chain reaction or immunohistochemistry. TCR sequencing was carried out for a few patients who responded to pembrolizumab therapy. The phase II trial prospectively evaluated PD-1 blockade with pembrolizumab in advanced mismatch repair-deficient cancers, independent of tissue of origin. Peripheral blood T cell samples were gathered serially, both before PD-1 blockade started and at multiple time points afterward. Blood sampling times were expressed in weeks after the first pembrolizumab dose. These data are taken from a study of PD-1 blockade in mismatch repair-deficient tumors (dated by TCRdb to between 2016 and 2019). About the investigation overall: Between late 2013 and late 2016, fewer than 90 consecutive patients with about 11 mismatch repair-deficient cancer types, all previously treated and progressing, were enrolled in the trial. Tumor-associated T cell clones in the peripheral blood of patients responding to PD-1 blockade were tracked using deep sequencing of TCR CDR3 regions.

General findings and caveats noted by the study authors: Clones residing in the tumor, which were often undetectable in blood before treatment, expanded quickly after pembrolizumab and then contracted, generally before radiologic responses.

The receptor library was made with the immunoSEQ multiplex PCR assay. What TCRdb holds here is the immuneACCESS table cut down to in-frame rearrangements. Part of the clones is not present; checked against another copy, under half of the missing clones reflect an unresolved V gene, and the others are unexplained. In all, the sample holds 120,000 or so clones, and around 83% of those were seen once. The ten most abundant clones make up approximately 13% of the sample. Measured from the cysteine to the phenylalanine, the CDR3 is 15 residues long. The CDR3 DNA has 45 bases and is translated from base 1. The CDR1 and CDR2 encoded by the germline V gene are SGHAT and FQNNGV. Trimming leaves V shorter by 3 bases and J shorter by 2 bases, with the junction holding 3 bases beyond the gene matches.

This chain is built from TRBV11-2 and TRBJ2-5; TRBD1 matches 10 bases in the middle. Sequences were derived from peripheral blood, sampled 44 weeks after starting pembrolizumab. The TCR originated in an adult with mismatch repair-deficient cancer. The bases are TGTGCCAGCAGCTTCCGGGACAGGGGACAAGAGACCCAGTACTTC. Its protein reads: CASSFRDRGQETQYF.